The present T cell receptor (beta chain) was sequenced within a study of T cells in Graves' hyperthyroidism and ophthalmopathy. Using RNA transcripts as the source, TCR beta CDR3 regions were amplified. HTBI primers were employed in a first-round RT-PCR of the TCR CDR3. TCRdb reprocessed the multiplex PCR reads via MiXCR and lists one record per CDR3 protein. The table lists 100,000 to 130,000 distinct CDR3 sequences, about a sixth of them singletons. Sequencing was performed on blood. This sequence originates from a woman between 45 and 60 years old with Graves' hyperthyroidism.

Written as DNA, the CDR3 is TGTGCCAGCAGTGGAAGGTGGGACAGAATGTATGGCTACACCTTC. Protein sequence: CASSGRWDRMYGYTF. The chain uses TRBV5-6 and TRBJ1-2; 7 nucleotides agree with TRBD1. The CDR3 runs 15 residues. The V and J ends lost 5 bases and 5 bases, in that order; junction bases with no gene match: 12. The germline CDR1 and CDR2 sequences are SGHDT and YYEEEE.